This TCR beta chain was observed in a study of post-analysis software for immune sequencing data. Unique-molecular-identifier-tagged TCR beta cDNA libraries were used. In TCRdb, the PCR reads were re-called with MiXCR into one record per CDR3 protein. The profile shows a few hundred thousand distinct CDR3 sequences, 34% of them singletons. On this clonotype itself: Antigen unknown.

Study conclusions and caveats: Five TRBV segments appeared more often in patients than in controls, and TRBV5-6, TRBV5-1 and TRBV20-1 were among these.

The CDR3 is made up of 11 amino acids. Germline values: CDR1 SGHTA, CDR2 FQGNSA. Trimming took 4 bases from V and 7 from J, leaving 6 bases between them. Sequenced input: blood. The TCR sequence derives from a girl aged 2-17 years with multiple sclerosis. This chain links TRBV7-2 with TRBJ2-3; D is ambiguous. CDR3 sequence (DNA): TGTGCCAGCAGCTCATTAAATACGCAGTATTTT. Protein product: CASSSLNTQYF.